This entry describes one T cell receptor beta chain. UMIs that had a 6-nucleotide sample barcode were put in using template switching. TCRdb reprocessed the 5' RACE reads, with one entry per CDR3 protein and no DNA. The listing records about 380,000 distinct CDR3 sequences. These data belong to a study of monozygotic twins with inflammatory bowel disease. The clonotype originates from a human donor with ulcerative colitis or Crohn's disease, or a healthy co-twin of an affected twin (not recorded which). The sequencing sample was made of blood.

The CDR3: CASSVGPSGGGTDTQYF. The chain joins TRBV9 to TRBJ2-3; TCRdb's D call, TRBD1, is unchecked because there is no DNA. CDR3 length equals 17 residues. Germline assignment: CDR1 SGDLS and CDR2 YYNGEE.